The rows below give T cell receptor beta chains drawn from one sample of a study of blood T cell repertoires in COVID-19. Method: immunoSEQ multiplex PCR; TCRdb's copy keeps in-frame clones and lacks some. Of 77,000 or so clones listed, around 90% are singletons. Sequencing used peripheral blood. The receptors come from a man aged 50 to 60 with active COVID-19. Each CDR3 is given with its conserved first and last residue. The D gene is left open where the match is weak. Size is omitted from some rows. Given values are once, few, many or a class for expanded clones.

V	size	D	J	DNA	CDR3
TRBV5-1	.	TRBD2	TRBJ2-7	TGCGCCAGCAGCAGGGGACTAGCGGGAGCCAAACACTACGAGCAGTACTTC	CASSRGLAGAKHYEQYF
TRBV7-6	once	.	TRBJ2-1	TGTGCCAGCAGCTCCCCGGCCAGCGGAGGTGAGCAGTTCTTC	CASSSPASGGEQFF
TRBV18	.	.	TRBJ2-1	TGTGCCAGCTCACCGAGATCCCTCAGGAATGAGCAGTTCTTC	CASSPRSLRNEQFF
TRBV12-3/TRBV12-4	.	.	TRBJ1-6	TGTGCCAGCAGTTTCCTTGATTCACCCCTCCACTTT	CASSFLDSPLHF
TRBV7-8	.	TRBD1	TRBJ1-3	TGTGCCAGCAGCTCCAGGGGGCTCGGAAACACCATATATTTT	CASSSRGLGNTIYF
TRBV3-1/TRBV3-2	.	TRBD2	TRBJ2-3	TGTGCCAGCAGCCCTCAAGCGGGAGGGATCACAGATACGCAGTATTTT	CASSPQAGGITDTQYF
TRBV7-3	few	.	TRBJ2-1	TGTGCCAGCAGCTTTAACAGCTACAATGAGCAGTTCTTC	CASSFNSYNEQFF
TRBV3-1/TRBV3-2	.	.	TRBJ1-6	TGTGCCAGCAGCCAAGATGCGGCAGTATTGACCTCTTCACCCCTCCACTTT	CASSQDAAVLTSSPLHF
TRBV14	.	.	TRBJ2-1	TGTGCCAGCAGCCAGAGACTAGTCAATGAGCAGTTCTTC	CASSQRLVNEQFF
TRBV28	.	.	TRBJ1-5	TGTGCCAGCAGTTTATTCCCCAGGGAGCCCCAGCATTTT	CASSLFPREPQHF
TRBV19	.	.	TRBJ2-3	TGTGCCAGTAGTGAGACAGGACCTAATACGCAGTATTTT	CASSETGPNTQYF
TRBV5-1	.	TRBD2	TRBJ2-3	TGCGCCAGCAGCTTGACCAGCGGGAGGGTCACAGATACGCAGTATTTT	CASSLTSGRVTDTQYF
TRBV5-1	.	.	TRBJ1-2	TGCGCCAGCAGCTTGGACCGGGGGGACTATGGCTACACCTTC	CASSLDRGDYGYTF
TRBV9	.	.	TRBJ2-3	TGTGCCAGCAGCGCGGACAGAAGAAGCACAGATACGCAGTATTTT	CASSADRRSTDTQYF
TRBV7-9	.	.	TRBJ1-1	TGTGCCAGCAGCTTAGTAGAGCGGAACACTGAAGCTTTCTTT	CASSLVERNTEAFF
TRBV24-1	.	TRBD1	TRBJ2-1	TGTGCCACCAGTGGGGTACAGGGGGGAACCTACAATGAGCAGTTCTTC	CATSGVQGGTYNEQFF
TRBV5-1	.	TRBD1	TRBJ1-4	TGCGCCAGCAGCCGCTCCGACAGGGGAACTAATGAAAAACTGTTTTTT	CASSRSDRGTNEKLFF
TRBV27	.	.	TRBJ2-7	TGTGCCAGCGAAACCTTCACGGGCGAGCAGTACTTC	CASETFTGEQYF
TRBV27	once	.	TRBJ2-7	TGTGCCAGCAGTTTATCTCTGGGGGCCCTAGCCTACGAGCAGTACTTC	CASSLSLGALAYEQYF
TRBV6-5	.	TRBD1	TRBJ1-1	TGTGCCAGCACCCGACAGGGTGGAACTGAAGCTTTCTTT	CASTRQGGTEAFF
TRBV7-9	few	TRBD1	TRBJ1-2	TGTGCCAGCAGCTTATCCAGGGGGGACTATGGCTACACCTTC	CASSLSRGDYGYTF
TRBV29-1	.	.	TRBJ2-3	TGCAGCGCCGGAGGCCGCTTAACAGATACGCAGTATTTT	CSAGGRLTDTQYF